Listed below are T cell receptor beta chains from one sample, sequenced in a study of blood T cell repertoires in COVID-19. Method: immunoSEQ multiplex PCR; TCRdb's copy keeps in-frame clones and lacks some. The profile shows about 74,000 clones, 83% of them singletons. Sequencing used peripheral blood. Receptors originate from a man at least 80 years old with acute or convalescent COVID-19. CDR3s include the opening cysteine and the closing phenylalanine or tryptophan. The D gene is left open where the match is weak. Clone size is shown for a subset of rows, as once, few, many or a class of expanded clone.

cdr3_aa cdr3_nt j_call clone_size d_call v_call
CASSYGTGGRQPQHF TGCGCCAGCAGCTATGGGACAGGGGGACGTCAGCCCCAGCATTTT TRBJ1-5 - TRBD1 TRBV5-1
CASSRPRWTGTSGNTIYF TGTGCCAGCAGCCGACCTCGATGGACAGGGACCTCTGGAAACACCATATATTTT TRBJ1-3 - TRBD1 TRBV3-1/TRBV3-2
CASSPSGQRIGVYEQYF TGTGCCAGCTCACCCTCGGGACAGCGAATAGGGGTCTACGAGCAGTACTTC TRBJ2-7 once TRBD1 TRBV18
CASSLGAQGIYNEQFF TGTGCCAGCAGCTTGGGCGCCCAGGGGATCTACAATGAGCAGTTCTTC TRBJ2-1 - - TRBV5-6
CASSPSTQGGETQYF TGTGCCAGCTCACCATCTACGCAGGGTGGGGAGACCCAGTACTTC TRBJ2-5 once - TRBV18
CASSSGTGGPYEQYF TGTGCCAGCAGTTCTGGGACAGGGGGCCCCTACGAGCAGTACTTC TRBJ2-7 few TRBD1 TRBV28
CASSLETSGSLSSYNEQFF TGTGCCAGCAGTTTGGAGACTAGCGGATCTCTAAGCTCCTACAATGAGCAGTTCTTC TRBJ2-1 - TRBD2 TRBV27
CASSFPLPGPAGGPYEQYF TGTGCCAGCAGTTTCCCGCTCCCCGGGCCAGCGGGAGGGCCCTACGAGCAGTACTTC TRBJ2-7 - TRBD2 TRBV28
CASTTGGGAGTDTQYF TGTGCCAGCACCACAGGGGGAGGGGCGGGCACAGATACGCAGTATTTT TRBJ2-3 - - TRBV9
CASSVGSGGADGNEQFF TGTGCCAGCAGCGTAGGTAGCGGGGGGGCCGATGGGAATGAGCAGTTCTTC TRBJ2-1 - TRBD2 TRBV9
CASSRDSNSNQPQHF TGTGCCAGTAGTAGGGACAGTAATAGCAATCAGCCCCAGCATTTT TRBJ1-5 - TRBD1 TRBV19
CASSRLNGGPGAEAFF TGTGCCAGCTCACGACTTAACGGCGGGCCAGGGGCTGAAGCTTTCTTT TRBJ1-1 - - TRBV18
CASSQGPDKQETQYF TGTGCCAGCAGCCAAGGCCCCGACAAGCAAGAGACCCAGTACTTC TRBJ2-5 - - TRBV3-1/TRBV3-2
CASSWESGGYTF TGTGCCAGCAGTTGGGAGAGTGGGGGCTACACCTTC TRBJ1-2 - - TRBV6-2/TRBV6-3
CASGAGLAGGGHEQYF TGTGCCAGCGGGGCGGGACTAGCGGGGGGCGGCCACGAGCAGTACTTC TRBJ2-7 - TRBD2 TRBV28
CASSAQGVKGNTIYF TGTGCCAGCAGTGCACAGGGAGTGAAGGGAAACACCATATATTTT TRBJ1-3 - - TRBV2
CASSVVPGHGELFF TGTGCCAGCAGCGTAGTCCCGGGACACGGGGAGCTGTTTTTT TRBJ2-2 - - TRBV9
CASSENLAHSTDTQYF TGTGCCAGCAGTGAAAATCTAGCTCATAGCACAGATACGCAGTATTTT TRBJ2-3 - - TRBV2
CASSRARGNTIYF TGTGCCAGCAGCCGTGCGAGGGGAAACACCATATATTTT TRBJ1-3 - - TRBV3-1/TRBV3-2
CASSVAPGAGGYTF TGTGCCAGCAGCGTAGCACCAGGGGCAGGTGGCTACACCTTC TRBJ1-2 - - TRBV9
CASSFTGGQVGELFF TGTGCCAGCAGCTTTACAGGGGGACAAGTCGGGGAGCTGTTTTTT TRBJ2-2 - TRBD1 TRBV7-2
CASSREGSYEQYF TGTGCCAGCAGCCGGGAGGGGTCCTACGAGCAGTACTTC TRBJ2-7 - TRBD2 TRBV3-1/TRBV3-2
CASSPATGGNGYTF TGTGCCAGCAGCCCCGCCACAGGGGGTAATGGCTACACCTTC TRBJ1-2 once TRBD1 TRBV7-6
CASSPVGGLRYNEQFF TGTGCCAGCAGCCCGGTCGGGGGACTACGCTACAATGAGCAGTTCTTC TRBJ2-1 once TRBD2 TRBV5-6
CASSKAEVEGQGFGGELFF TGTGCCAGCAGCAAAGCAGAAGTAGAGGGACAGGGGTTTGGCGGGGAGCTGTTTTTT TRBJ2-2 - - TRBV21-1
CASSISGGETQYF TGTGCCAGTAGTATATCGGGAGGAGAGACCCAGTACTTC TRBJ2-5 - TRBD2 TRBV19
CASSLEGAVIRTEAFF TGTGCCAGCAGTTTAGAAGGGGCTGTAATCCGAACTGAAGCTTTCTTT TRBJ1-1 - - TRBV28
CASSLGSREDEQFF TGCGCCAGCAGCTTGGGAAGTAGAGAGGATGAGCAGTTCTTC TRBJ2-1 - - TRBV5-1
CASSFPGGGYTF TGTGCCAGCAGTTTTCCAGGGGGTGGCTACACCTTC TRBJ1-2 - TRBD1 TRBV28
CASSLEATGETGEQFF TGTGCCAGCAGCTTGGAAGCGACAGGGGAGACCGGTGAGCAGTTCTTC TRBJ2-1 - TRBD1 TRBV5-4
CASSPGVQGNQPQHF TGTGCCAGCAGCCCAGGGGTGCAGGGTAATCAGCCCCAGCATTTT TRBJ1-5 - - TRBV7-9
CASSLMQTYSNQPQHF TGTGCCAGCAGCTTGATGCAGACATATAGCAATCAGCCCCAGCATTTT TRBJ1-5 - - TRBV5-8
CASSYTGQFAEAFF TGTGCCAGCAGTTACACTGGACAGTTTGCTGAAGCTTTCTTT TRBJ1-1 - - TRBV6-5
CASSQGRQNMNTEAFF TGCGCCAGCAGCCAAGGCCGACAGAACATGAACACTGAAGCTTTCTTT TRBJ1-1 once - TRBV4-3
CASSQMQGAYEQYF TGCGCCAGCAGCCAGATGCAGGGGGCATACGAGCAGTACTTC TRBJ2-7 - TRBD1 TRBV4-3
CASSLAGTSGSNEQFF TGCGCCAGCAGCTTGGCCGGGACTAGCGGGAGCAATGAGCAGTTCTTC TRBJ2-1 - TRBD2 TRBV5-1
CASSSPNYGYTF TGTGCCAGCAGTTCCCCAAACTATGGCTACACCTTC TRBJ1-2 - - TRBV6-5
CASSLDSINEKLFF TGTGCCAGCAGCCTCGACAGCATTAATGAAAAACTGTTTTTT TRBJ1-4 few - TRBV7-2
CASSPQLAGGTDTQYF TGTGCCAGCAGCCCCCAGCTAGCGGGAGGCACAGATACGCAGTATTTT TRBJ2-3 - TRBD2 TRBV6-4
CASSHSLDATGELFF TGTGCCAGCTCACACAGCCTCGACGCCACCGGGGAGCTGTTTTTT TRBJ2-2 - - TRBV18
CASSYSDRGRTGELFF TGTGCCAGCAGTTACTCAGACAGGGGGCGTACCGGGGAGCTGTTTTTT TRBJ2-2 - TRBD1 TRBV6-6
CASSQLGTRERYTGELFF TGCGCCAGCAGCCAACTGGGTACGCGGGAGCGGTACACCGGGGAGCTGTTTTTT TRBJ2-2 - TRBD2 TRBV4-1
CSVGTRTSGIYSYEQYF TGCAGCGTTGGGACTAGGACTAGCGGGATCTACTCCTACGAGCAGTACTTC TRBJ2-7 - TRBD2 TRBV29-1
CASSQEPGQGINEQFF TGTGCCAGCAGCCAGGAGCCGGGACAGGGTATCAATGAGCAGTTCTTC TRBJ2-1 - TRBD1 TRBV7-9
CASSLGGRGYTEAFF TGTGCCAGCAGCCTGGGGGGCAGGGGGTACACTGAAGCTTTCTTT TRBJ1-1 - TRBD1 TRBV5-4
CASRGVYSNQPQHF TGTGCCAGTAGGGGCGTTTACAGCAATCAGCCCCAGCATTTT TRBJ1-5 few - TRBV19
CASSPDRDGQPQHF TGTGCCAGCAGCCCGGACAGGGACGGTCAGCCCCAGCATTTT TRBJ1-5 - TRBD1 TRBV7-3
CASSLARAASTDTQYF TGTGCCAGCAGCTTAGCGAGGGCGGCAAGCACAGATACGCAGTATTTT TRBJ2-3 - - TRBV7-6
CASSWRPNQPQHF TGTGCCAGCAGCTGGAGGCCCAATCAGCCCCAGCATTTT TRBJ1-5 many - TRBV27
CASSSTGNTEAFF TGCGCCAGCAGCTCGACAGGGAACACTGAAGCTTTCTTT TRBJ1-1 - - TRBV5-1
CASRLAGPREAFYNEQFF TGTGCAAGTCGCTTAGCGGGTCCCCGGGAGGCCTTTTACAATGAGCAGTTCTTC TRBJ2-1 - - TRBV12-2
CASSLESTGAYNSPLHF TGCGCCAGCAGCTTGGAGTCGACGGGTGCCTATAATTCACCCCTCCACTTT TRBJ1-6 few - TRBV5-1
CASKPGGPTYGYTF TGTGCCAGTAAACCAGGGGGCCCGACCTATGGCTACACCTTC TRBJ1-2 - TRBD1 TRBV28
CASSTYTSANSYEQYF TGTGCCAGCAGTACTTATACAAGCGCAAACTCCTACGAGCAGTACTTC TRBJ2-7 - - TRBV28
CASSLSTSPVSGELFF TGTGCCAGCAGTTTATCAACCTCTCCGGTCTCCGGGGAGCTGTTTTTT TRBJ2-2 - - TRBV27
CASSPGVGAFF TGTGCCAGCAGTCCCGGGGTCGGAGCTTTCTTT TRBJ1-1 few - TRBV12-3/TRBV12-4
CASSQASSLRDEQFF TGTGCCAGCAGCCAAGCGTCGTCGTTACGCGATGAGCAGTTCTTC TRBJ2-1 - - TRBV3-1/TRBV3-2
CASSAGMNPDTQYF TGTGCCAGCAGTGCCGGGATGAACCCAGATACGCAGTATTTT TRBJ2-3 - - TRBV2
CASSYLGGMNVNTGELFF TGTGCCAGCAGCTATCTCGGGGGGATGAACGTTAACACCGGGGAGCTGTTTTTT TRBJ2-2 - TRBD2 TRBV7-3
CASSKKGTDDNSPLHF TGTGCCAGCAGTAAAAAAGGGACAGACGATAATTCACCCCTCCACTTT TRBJ1-6 - TRBD1 TRBV27